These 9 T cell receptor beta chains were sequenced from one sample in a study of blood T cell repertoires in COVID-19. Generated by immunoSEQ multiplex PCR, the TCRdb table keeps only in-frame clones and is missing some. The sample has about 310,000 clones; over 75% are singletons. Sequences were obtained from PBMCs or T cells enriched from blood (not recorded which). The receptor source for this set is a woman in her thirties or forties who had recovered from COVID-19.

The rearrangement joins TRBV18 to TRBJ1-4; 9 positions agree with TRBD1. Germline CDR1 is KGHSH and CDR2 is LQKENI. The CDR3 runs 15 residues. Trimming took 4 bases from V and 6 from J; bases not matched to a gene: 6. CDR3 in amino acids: CASSLRQGVDEKLFF. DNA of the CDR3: TGTGCCAGCTCACTAAGACAGGGGGTCGATGAAAAACTGTTTTTT.

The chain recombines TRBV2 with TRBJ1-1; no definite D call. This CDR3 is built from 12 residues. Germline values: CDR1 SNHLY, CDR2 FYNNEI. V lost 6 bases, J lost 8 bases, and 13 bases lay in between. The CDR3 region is CASSFDKIEAFF. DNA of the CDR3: TGTGCCAGCAGCTTCGACAAGATAGAAGCTTTCTTT.

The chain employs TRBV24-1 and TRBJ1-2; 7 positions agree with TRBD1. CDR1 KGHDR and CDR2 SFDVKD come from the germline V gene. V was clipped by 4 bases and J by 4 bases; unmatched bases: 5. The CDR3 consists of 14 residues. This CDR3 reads CATSEGTVRYGYTF. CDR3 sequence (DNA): TGTGCCACCAGTGAGGGGACAGTTCGCTATGGCTACACCTTC.

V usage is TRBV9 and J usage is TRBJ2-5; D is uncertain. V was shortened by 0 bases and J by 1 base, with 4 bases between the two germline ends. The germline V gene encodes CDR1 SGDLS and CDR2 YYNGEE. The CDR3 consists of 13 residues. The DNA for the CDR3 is TGTGCCAGCAGCGTAGCGGGCCAAGAGACCCAGTACTTC. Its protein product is CASSVAGQETQYF.

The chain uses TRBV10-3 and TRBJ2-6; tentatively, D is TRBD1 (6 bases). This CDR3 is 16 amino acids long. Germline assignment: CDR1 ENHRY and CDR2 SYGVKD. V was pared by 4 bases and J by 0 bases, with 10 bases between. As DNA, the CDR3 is TGTGCCATCAGTGCGGACAGAGACTCTGGGGCCAACGTCCTGACTTTC. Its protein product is CAISADRDSGANVLTF.

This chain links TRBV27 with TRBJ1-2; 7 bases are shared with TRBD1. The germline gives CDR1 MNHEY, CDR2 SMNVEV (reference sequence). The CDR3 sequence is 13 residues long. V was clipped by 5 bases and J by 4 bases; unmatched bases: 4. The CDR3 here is CASSVGGGYGYTF. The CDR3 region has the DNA TGTGCCAGCAGTGTAGGGGGCGGCTATGGCTACACCTTC.

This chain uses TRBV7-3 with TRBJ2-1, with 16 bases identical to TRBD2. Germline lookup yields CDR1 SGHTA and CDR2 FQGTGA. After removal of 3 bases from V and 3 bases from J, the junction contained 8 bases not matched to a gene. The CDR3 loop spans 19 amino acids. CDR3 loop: CASSLSGTSGGALYNEQFF. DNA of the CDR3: TGTGCCAGCAGCTTGAGTGGGACTAGCGGGGGGGCCCTCTACAATGAGCAGTTCTTC. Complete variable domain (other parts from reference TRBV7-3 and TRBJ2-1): GAGVSQTPSNKVTEKGKYVELRCDPISGHTALYWYRQSLGQGPEFLIYFQGTGAADDSGLPNDRFFAVRPEGSVSTLKIQRTERGDSAVYLCASSLSGTSGGALYNEQFFGPGTRLTVL.

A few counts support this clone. The CDR3 coding sequence is TGCACCAGCAGCCAAGATGCTAGCGGGGGGGCTTCTCGACGCACAGATACGCAGTATTTT. Translation gives CTSSQDASGGASRRTDTQYF. The gene calls are TRBV1 and TRBJ2-3; TRBD2 was called by the table and not checked on the DNA. TRBV1 constitutes a pseudogene. This CDR3 spans 20 amino acids.

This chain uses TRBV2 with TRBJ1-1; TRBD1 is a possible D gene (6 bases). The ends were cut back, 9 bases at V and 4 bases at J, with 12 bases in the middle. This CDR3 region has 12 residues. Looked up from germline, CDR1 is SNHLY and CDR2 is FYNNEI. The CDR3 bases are TGTGCCAGTCGACAGGACTTCACTGAAGCTTTCTTT. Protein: CASRQDFTEAFF.